The 15 T cell receptor beta chains listed next were all sequenced from one sample in a study of T-cell reconstitution after alpha-beta-depleted transplantation in children. The TCRbeta library was prepared with unique molecular identifiers. TCRdb redid the calling of the PCR reads with MiXCR, one entry per CDR3 protein. The sample yields around 110,000 distinct CDR3 sequences, approximately 10% seen once. This sample comprised PBMCs, obtained before TCRalphabeta/CD19-depleted stem cell transplant. These receptors were obtained from a boy younger than 10 with acute lymphoblastic leukemia, due to receive a stem cell transplant.

The chain uses TRBV30 and TRBJ2-3; 14 bases line up with TRBD2. V gave up 5 bases and J gave up 4 bases; unmatched junction bases: 2. This CDR3 region has 14 residues. The V gene's germline CDR1 is GTSNPN and CDR2 SVGIG (reference sequence). The DNA for the CDR3 is TGTGCCTGGGGGACTAGCGGGAGTCCAGATACGCAGTATTTT. As protein: CAWGTSGSPDTQYF.

The sample holds a few counts of this clonotype. This chain uses TRBV12-3 or TRBV12-4 with TRBJ1-5; TRBD1 aligns across 7 bases. The trim removed 6 bases at V and 4 bases at J, leaving 6 bases unmatched. The CDR3 totals 14 residues. The CDR3 DNA reads as TGTGCCAGCAGCTCCGGGACAGTGAATCAGCCCCAGCATTTT. This codes for CASSSGTVNQPQHF.

This clonotype came up a few times. The J gene is TRBJ2-4, the V gene TRBV14; 9 nucleotides line up with TRBD2. Germline-derived CDR1 and CDR2 are SGHDN and FVKESK. Germline trimming cut 3 bases from V and 5 bases from J; bases unmatched to any gene: 2. The length of the CDR3 is 14 residues. The CDR3 reads CASSQGLAQNIQYF. CDR3 bases: TGTGCCAGCAGCCAGGGACTAGCACAAAACATTCAGTACTTC.

This sequence joins TRBV10-3 and TRBJ2-5; possible D gene TRBD1, 5 bases. Germline V gives CDR1 ENHRY, CDR2 SYGVKD. The CDR3 consists of 14 residues. V lost 0 bases and J 1 base, leaving 6 bases between the germline ends. The CDR3 loop is CAISESDIQETQYF. The DNA for the CDR3 is TGTGCCATCAGTGAGTCGGACATCCAAGAGACCCAGTACTTC.

Concerning this clonotype: In this CDR3 the conserved last residue, phenylalanine or tryptophan, is missing, so a read error is likely. The DNA is left out, because the CDR3 cannot be placed on it with certainty; the CDR3 is given as TCRdb lists it. V and J are TRBV5-6 and TRBJ2-1; the D segment call TRBD2 is taken from the table without a DNA check. Germline CDR1 and CDR2: SGHDT and YYEEEE. 13 amino acids form the CDR3, both terminal residues included. CDR3 sequence: CASSLASGLAVSI.

This clonotype occurred many times. The chain joins TRBV5-1 to TRBJ2-5; TRBD2 agrees at 14 bases. CDR1 and CDR2 (germline): SGHRS, YFSETQ. The CDR3 length is 15 residues. The junction had 3 bases not matched to a gene; V was cut back by 6 bases and J by 2 bases. This CDR3 is CASNRLAGGQETQYF. CDR3 sequence (DNA): TGCGCCAGCAACCGACTAGCGGGAGGGCAAGAGACCCAGTACTTC.

The rearrangement uses TRBV7-2 and TRBJ2-3; no clear D. The CDR3 extends over 12 amino acids. Germline CDR1 is SGHTA and CDR2 is FQGNSA. Deletions cut 2 bases from V and 5 bases from J, with 5 bases between. The DNA of the CDR3 is TGTGCCAGCAGCTTACACTTAGATACGCAGTATTTT. Translated: CASSLHLDTQYF.

This clonotype has only a few counts. J is TRBJ1-1 and V is TRBV5-1; D is ambiguous. From germline, CDR1 is SGHRS and CDR2 YFSETQ. Between the trimmed V and J ends, which lost 4 bases and 6 bases, there was a span of 16 bases. The CDR3 sequence is 14 residues long. This CDR3 is CASSPPEGRAEAFF. The DNA of the CDR3 is TGCGCCAGCAGCCCGCCGGAAGGGCGGGCTGAAGCTTTCTTT.

This clonotype was observed at least ten times. The genes are TRBV7-8 and TRBJ2-2; TRBD1 aligns across 7 bases. Germline CDR1 and CDR2: SGHVS and FQNEAQ. Trimming at V came to 4 bases and at J to 7 bases, leaving 3 bases not matched to a gene. The CDR3 loop spans 13 amino acids. The CDR3, as DNA: TGTGCCAGCAGCTCCCAGGGGGTCGGGGAGCTGTTTTTT. The encoded protein is CASSSQGVGELFF.

This clonotype was seen more than once but under ten times. V is TRBV20-1 and J is TRBJ1-1; D is undetermined. Germline lookup yields CDR1 DFQATT and CDR2 SNEGSKA (reference sequence). CDR3 length: 13 residues. The V end was cut by 4 bases, the J end by 3 bases, with 12 bases between. Here the CDR3 reads CSAKEVRDTEAFF. CDR3 nucleotide sequence: TGCAGTGCTAAGGAGGTTCGGGACACTGAAGCTTTCTTT.

In this sample, this clonotype turned up a few times. The rearrangement links TRBV29-1 to TRBJ2-5, with 9 positions matching TRBD2. V shed 2 bases and J 5 bases; nucleotides not matched to a gene: 6. The CDR3 consists of 14 residues. CDR1 is SQVTM and CDR2 is ANQGSEA in the germline V gene. The CDR3 loop is CSVEWSGRMETQYF. The CDR3 DNA sequence: TGCAGCGTTGAATGGAGCGGGAGGATGGAGACCCAGTACTTC.

The chain combines TRBV19 with TRBJ2-1, with D possibly matching TRBD2 (6 bases). The germline V gene has CDR1 LNHDA and CDR2 SQIVND (reference sequence). The CDR3 totals 14 residues. V shed 2 bases and J shed 5 bases, with 10 bases lying between them. The CDR3 sequence is CASSITAGHNEQFF. The DNA for the CDR3 is TGTGCCAGTAGTATAACAGCGGGCCACAATGAGCAGTTCTTC.

The sample holds many counts of this clonotype. J is TRBJ1-2 and V is TRBV12-3 or TRBV12-4; D gene unclear. V shed 1 base and J shed 9 bases, with 15 bases lying between them. The CDR3 loop spans 14 amino acids. CDR3 sequence reads: CASSLDREPRSYTF. CDR3 nucleotide sequence: TGTGCCAGCAGTTTAGATAGGGAACCTCGGAGCTACACCTTC.

This clonotype occurred many times. The rearrangement uses TRBV5-1 and TRBJ1-1; TRBD1 is a possible D gene (5 bases). V gave up 5 bases and J gave up 5 bases, with 16 bases separating them. Germline V gene data show CDR1 as SGHRS and CDR2 as YFSETQ. This CDR3 region has 14 residues. The CDR3 loop reads CASSIAGGGTEAFF. The CDR3 DNA follows: TGCGCCAGCAGTATTGCCGGTGGGGGGACTGAAGCTTTCTTT.

This clonotype was counted only a few times. V gene TRBV29-1 combines with J gene TRBJ2-1, with TRBD1 matching 7 bases. The CDR3 is 14 amino acids. V shed 5 bases and J 6 bases; nucleotides not matched to a gene: 10. Germline V CDR1 and CDR2: SQVTM, ANQGSEA. CDR3 in amino acids: CSVSKQGPGNEQFF. The DNA for the CDR3 is TGCAGCGTTTCTAAACAGGGGCCAGGCAATGAGCAGTTCTTC.